The 11 T cell receptor beta chains listed next were all sequenced from one sample in a study of Ad26.COV2.S vaccination and SARS-CoV-2 variants. The assay was immunoSEQ multiplex PCR, and TCRdb's table has in-frame clones only and misses some. The sample shows about 680,000 clones, 80% to 90% of them seen only once. The treatment denotes: roughly 18 received Ad26.COV2.S at low or high dose, single or two shots; several received placebo; per-sample allocation not given. Sampling took place 63 days after the first vaccine or placebo injection. Here the sequenced sample was peripheral blood, taken in a trial of Ad26.COV2.S vaccine versus placebo. Every receptor here comes from a person between 18 and 65 years old who received the Ad26.COV2.S COVID-19 vaccine or a placebo.

V and J are TRBV27 and TRBJ1-6, with 7 nucleotides matching TRBD1. This CDR3 spans 14 amino acids. The germline V gene has CDR1 MNHEY and CDR2 SMNVEV (reference sequence). The V and J ends lost 5 bases and 10 bases, in that order; junction bases with no gene match: 8. The CDR3 here is CASSPPDRDSPLHF. CDR3 DNA sequence: TGTGCCAGCAGTCCCCCCGACAGGGACTCACCCCTCCACTTT.

This chain links TRBV30 with TRBJ2-7; D gene unclear. Germline-derived CDR1 and CDR2 are GTSNPN and SVGIG (reference sequence). Trimming cost V 3 bases and J 7 bases, with 16 bases left between them. The CDR3 is 13 residues long. The CDR3 sequence: CAWRAPLSREQYF. The DNA of the CDR3 is TGTGCCTGGAGAGCGCCTCTCTCACGGGAGCAGTACTTC.

As regards this clone: Other nucleotide sequences in the sample specify the same CDR3. V is TRBV19 and J is TRBJ2-2, with D perhaps TRBD1 (6 bases). Germline V gene data show CDR1 as LNHDA and CDR2 as SQIVND (reference sequence). The CDR3 length is 13 residues. V lost 7 bases and J 1 base, leaving 7 bases between the germline ends. The CDR3 DNA sequence: TGTGCCAGTACCAGGGGGAACACCGGGGAGCTGTTTTTT. Translated: CASTRGNTGELFF.

CDR3 in amino acids: CASRKSGSTYF. The CDR3 nucleotides are TGTGCCAGCAGAAAGAGCGGGAGCACGTACTTC. The chain employs TRBV6-5 and TRBJ2-7, with 8 nucleotides matching TRBD2. Germline V lookup: CDR1 MNHEY, CDR2 SVGAGI. The CDR3 has 11 residues. V shed 6 bases, J shed 12 bases, and the junction held 7 bases outside the gene matches.

The CDR3 spells CASPLGQMNTEAFF. The CDR3, as DNA: TGTGCCAGCCCTCTGGGGCAAATGAACACTGAAGCTTTCTTT. The rearrangement uses TRBV7-9 and TRBJ1-1; possible D gene TRBD1, 5 bases. The CDR3 runs 14 residues. The V end was cut by 8 bases, the J end by 0 bases, with 13 bases between. CDR1 SEHNR and CDR2 FQNEAQ come from the germline V gene (reference sequence).

The genes are TRBV9 and TRBJ2-7; 8 bases match TRBD1. The germline CDR1 and CDR2 sequences are SGDLS and YYNGEE. The CDR3 sequence is 16 residues long. V was pared by 0 bases and J by 2 bases, with 7 bases of the junction left unmatched. CDR3 in amino acids: CASSVAAGGDTYEQYF. CDR3 DNA sequence: TGTGCCAGCAGCGTAGCCGCAGGGGGCGACACCTACGAGCAGTACTTC.

The chain joins TRBV10-3 to TRBJ1-2; no reliable D call. The length of the CDR3 is 14 residues. Germline-derived CDR1 and CDR2 are ENHRY and SYGVKD. With 3 bases removed from V and 0 bases from J, the gap between germline ends came to 8 bases. The CDR3 reads CAISELLTNYGYTF. CDR3 sequence (DNA): TGTGCCATCAGTGAATTACTTACTAACTATGGCTACACCTTC.

In this sample, this clone turned up a few times. J is TRBJ1-5 and V is TRBV2; possibly TRBD1 for D (5 bases). The CDR3 covers 14 residues. Germline-derived CDR1 and CDR2 are SNHLY and FYNNEI. V lost 7 bases and J 4 bases, leaving 14 bases between the germline ends. The DNA for the CDR3 is TGTGCCAGCACAGCCAGGGTCGGTAATCAGCCCCAGCATTTT. It encodes CASTARVGNQPQHF.

V usage is TRBV18 and J usage is TRBJ2-7; 11 positions agree with TRBD1. Germline values: CDR1 KGHSH, CDR2 LQKENI. The CDR3 spans 13 residues. The J segment lost 6 bases and the V segment lost 5 bases, leaving 3 bases of the junction unmatched. Here the CDR3 reads CASSTDRGREQYF. The CDR3 nucleotides read TGTGCCAGCTCAACGGACAGGGGGCGCGAGCAGTACTTC.

The chain couples TRBV19 to TRBJ2-5, with D tentatively TRBD1 (6 bases). Trimming pared 3 bases from V and 1 base from J, leaving 9 bases between. Looked up from germline, CDR1 is LNHDA and CDR2 is SQIVND (reference sequence). CDR3 size: 14 residues. This chain's CDR3 is CASSISRGQETQYF. The DNA of the CDR3 is TGTGCCAGTAGTATTAGCAGGGGCCAAGAGACCCAGTACTTC.

The genes are TRBV19 and TRBJ2-1; 7 nucleotides agree with TRBD2. Trimming cost V 5 bases and J 7 bases; bases outside gene matches: 5. The germline V gene has CDR1 LNHDA and CDR2 SQIVND (reference sequence). The CDR3 covers 13 residues. CDR3 sequence (DNA): TGTGCCAGTAGTTGGTGGGAGGGGAATGAGCAGTTCTTC. Protein product: CASSWWEGNEQFF.